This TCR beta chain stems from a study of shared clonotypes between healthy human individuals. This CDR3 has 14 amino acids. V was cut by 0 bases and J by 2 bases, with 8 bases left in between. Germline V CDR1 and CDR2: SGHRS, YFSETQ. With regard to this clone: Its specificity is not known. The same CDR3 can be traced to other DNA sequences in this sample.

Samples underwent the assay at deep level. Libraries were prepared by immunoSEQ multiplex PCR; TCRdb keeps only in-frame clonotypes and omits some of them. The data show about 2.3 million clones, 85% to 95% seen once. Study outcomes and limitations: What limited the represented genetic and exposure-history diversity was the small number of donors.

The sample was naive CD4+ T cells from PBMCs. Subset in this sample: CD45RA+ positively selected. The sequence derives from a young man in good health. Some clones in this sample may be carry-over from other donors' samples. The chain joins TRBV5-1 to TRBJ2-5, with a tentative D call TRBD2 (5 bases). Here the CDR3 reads CASSLDPGQETQYF. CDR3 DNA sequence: TGCGCCAGCAGCTTGGATCCGGGGCAAGAGACCCAGTACTTC.